These 10 T cell receptor beta chains share one sample of origin, sequenced in a study of blood T cell repertoires in COVID-19. Measured with immunoSEQ multiplex PCR; TCRdb has only the in-frame clones, and not every one. Of approximately 340,000 clones in the sample, approximately 90% were seen once. Sequencing used peripheral blood. All receptors come from a man aged 25-40 years with COVID-19, enrolled during active disease.

This clone was counted a single time. V gene TRBV6-2 or TRBV6-3 combines with J gene TRBJ2-7; TRBD2 agrees at 13 bases. V was pared by 5 bases and J by 5 bases, with 6 bases of the junction left unmatched. CDR1 is MNHEY and CDR2 is SVGEGT in the germline V gene. The CDR3 totals 15 residues. The CDR3 bases are TGTGCCAGCAGTGAGGGACTAGCGGGGTTCCACGAGCAGTACTTC. Encoded protein: CASSEGLAGFHEQYF.

The CDR3 protein is CASSQVAGPLAEGIRGTDTQYF. The CDR3 DNA follows: TGCGCCAGCAGCCAAGTAGCGGGACCGCTAGCGGAGGGAATACGAGGCACAGATACGCAGTATTTT. The rearrangement uses TRBV4-3 and TRBJ2-3, with 8 positions matching TRBD2. The V gene end was trimmed by 1 base and the J gene end by 1 base; junction bases not matched to a gene: 22. The CDR3 length is 22 residues. Germline loops: CDR1 LGHNA, CDR2 YSLEER.

The rearrangement joins TRBV4-2 to TRBJ2-1; D is ambiguous. V shed 5 bases and J shed 0 bases, with 17 bases lying between them. The CDR3 is made up of 17 amino acids. In germline, CDR1 is LGHNA, CDR2 YNFKEQ. The CDR3 reads CASSESNSPISYNEQFF. The DNA for the CDR3 is TGTGCCAGCAGCGAAAGCAATTCTCCGATCTCCTACAATGAGCAGTTCTTC.

The chain joins TRBV6-7 to TRBJ1-5; 7 bases match TRBD1. TRBV6-7 is classed as an ORF, of uncertain function. With V trimmed by 8 bases and J by 6 bases, 19 bases remained unmatched. CDR3 length equals 17 residues. The DNA of the CDR3 is TGTGCCAGCCCTCTGAGTGAGCAGGGGGGAGGAAGTCAGCCCCAGCATTTT. Protein sequence: CASPLSEQGGGSQPQHF.

J is TRBJ1-2 and V is TRBV7-9; D uncertain. The CDR3 runs to 15 residues. Trimming removed 5 bases at V and 4 bases at J, with 17 bases between. Germline V gene lookup returns CDR1 SEHNR and CDR2 FQNEAQ (reference sequence). This CDR3 is CASSLGNSRPYGYTF. CDR3 in DNA: TGTGCCAGCAGCCTTGGCAACAGTCGACCCTATGGCTACACCTTC.

This clone was observed a single time. The genes are TRBV7-2 and TRBJ2-7, with a possible D match to TRBD1 (5 bases). With 2 bases removed from V and 1 base from J, the gap between germline ends came to 12 bases. Germline V gives CDR1 SGHTA, CDR2 FQGNSA. The CDR3 runs to 15 residues. CDR3 sequence (DNA): TGTGCCAGCAGCTTAATCCAGGGATCGTCCTACGAGCAGTACTTC. It translates to CASSLIQGSSYEQYF.

This chain joins TRBV28 and TRBJ1-6; TRBD1 agrees at 7 bases. Germline CDR1 MDHEN, CDR2 SYDVKM. This CDR3 is built from 15 residues. Losses at the gene ends were 6 bases for V and 9 bases for J; bases not matched to a gene: 11. Written as DNA, the CDR3 is TGTGCCAGCAGGGAGACAGGGAAATACGGTTCACCCCTCCACTTT. Protein sequence: CASRETGKYGSPLHF.

The chain recombines TRBV27 with TRBJ2-7; TRBD1 might be the D (6 bases). There are 14 residues in the CDR3. Germline V gives CDR1 MNHEY, CDR2 SMNVEV (reference sequence). The V gene lost 3 bases and the J gene lost 3 bases, with 12 bases spanning the gap. This CDR3 reads CASSFRGLGYEQYF. The CDR3, as DNA: TGTGCCAGCAGTTTCAGGGGTTTAGGCTACGAGCAGTACTTC.

This chain joins TRBV10-2 and TRBJ1-1; 7 nucleotides agree with TRBD1. J lost 4 bases, V lost 10 bases, and 9 bases had no gene match. The germline V gene has CDR1 WSHSY and CDR2 SAAADI. This CDR3 comprises 13 residues. This chain's CDR3 is CATKTGSRTEAFF. CDR3 bases: TGCGCCACCAAGACAGGGAGTCGCACTGAAGCTTTCTTT.

The rearrangement links TRBV4-1 to TRBJ2-5; D is undetermined. V was trimmed by 2 bases and J by 2 bases, leaving 18 bases between them. CDR1 is MGHRA, CDR2 YSYEKL, per germline. The CDR3 is 17 amino acids. In nucleotides, the CDR3 is TGCGCCAGCAGCCAATCTGACGGAGAACCGCATCAAGAGACCCAGTACTTC. It translates to CASSQSDGEPHQETQYF.